The 25 T cell receptor beta chains in this list originate from one sample, sequenced in a study of response to subunit inactivated influenza vaccine. TCRdb passed the RT-PCR reads through MiXCR, listing each CDR3 protein once. Among around 490,000 distinct CDR3 sequences listed, approximately 7.1% were seen once. Sequenced here: PBMCs from blood, sampled about 23 months after vaccination. The receptors derive from a man aged 50 to 75 who received an inactivated influenza vaccine.

This chain uses TRBV20-1 with TRBJ2-2, with TRBD1 matching over 7 bases. Trimming at V came to 5 bases and at J to 5 bases, leaving 5 bases not matched to a gene. Per germline, CDR1 DFQATT and CDR2 SNEGSKA (reference sequence). This CDR3 spans 13 amino acids. CDR3 region: CSAGKGATGELFF. The DNA for the CDR3 is TGCAGTGCTGGGAAGGGGGCGACCGGGGAGCTGTTTTTT.

This clonotype occurred a few times. This rearrangement joins TRBV7-8 to TRBJ2-1; D not certain. The germline V and J ends were trimmed by 0 bases and 7 bases, with 16 bases remaining between them. The germline CDR1 and CDR2 sequences are SGHVS and FQNEAQ. CDR3 length: 16 amino acids. The CDR3 region has the DNA TGTGCCAGCAGCTTAGCTCGGGTTTTTATTCTGAATGAGCAGTTCTTC. Its protein is CASSLARVFILNEQFF.

This clonotype turned up a few times. The chain combines TRBV12-3 or TRBV12-4 with TRBJ1-5; possible D gene TRBD1, 5 bases. This CDR3 is 12 amino acids long. Trimming cost V 6 bases and J 11 bases, with 14 bases left between them. DNA of the CDR3: TGTGCCAGCAGGGGACCAATATCGGCCCAGCATTTT. Protein sequence: CASRGPISAQHF.

This clonotype appeared many times. This chain connects TRBV12-3 or TRBV12-4 to TRBJ1-2, with TRBD1 matching 12 bases. Trimming at V came to 3 bases and at J to 4 bases, leaving 6 bases not matched to a gene. The CDR3 loop spans 16 amino acids. The DNA for the CDR3 is TGTGCCAGCAGTTTCAACCCGGGACAGGGGGCCTATGGCTACACCTTC. Its translation is CASSFNPGQGAYGYTF.

The chain is built from TRBV2 and TRBJ2-7; D not resolved. Germline V CDR1 and CDR2: SNHLY, FYNNEI. Trimming removed 7 bases from V and 2 bases from J, with 9 bases in between. The CDR3 is 12 amino acids. CDR3: CASTQATYEQYF. CDR3 in DNA: TGTGCCAGCACCCAGGCTACCTACGAGCAGTACTTC.

This clonotype has more than one count but fewer than ten. The rearrangement joins TRBV20-1 to TRBJ1-5, with unresolved D. V dropped 5 bases and J dropped 1 base, with 15 bases sitting between them. This CDR3 has 15 amino acids. Germline V CDR1 and CDR2: DFQATT, SNEGSKA (reference sequence). CDR3 nucleotide sequence: TGCAGTGCTGTCTCATCGCTCGAGAGCAATCAGCCCCAGCATTTT. Its protein is CSAVSSLESNQPQHF.

This clonotype was seen only a few times. V gene TRBV20-1 combines with J gene TRBJ1-6; perhaps TRBD1 as D (6 bases). Germline values: CDR1 DFQATT, CDR2 SNEGSKA (reference sequence). The CDR3 sequence is 14 residues long. Trimming stripped 3 bases from V and 7 bases from J, with 13 bases between. The CDR3: CSARFGQPNSPLHF. In nucleotides, the CDR3 is TGCAGTGCTAGGTTCGGACAGCCAAATTCACCCCTCCACTTT.

This clonotype has ten or more counts. V gene TRBV7-8 combines with J gene TRBJ2-1, with 10 bases identical to TRBD1. J lost 8 bases, V lost 5 bases, and 12 bases had no gene match. Germline CDR1 reads SGHVS; CDR2 reads FQNEAQ. This CDR3 is 16 amino acids long. CDR3 in DNA: TGTGCCAGCAGCCTCCTGGGGACAGGGGTTTTGGATGAGCAGTTCTTC. Residues: CASSLLGTGVLDEQFF.

This clonotype was counted a few times. This chain links TRBV9 with TRBJ2-5; D call uncertain. The germline V gene has CDR1 SGDLS and CDR2 YYNGEE. V lost 4 bases and J 4 bases, leaving 17 bases between the germline ends. The CDR3 spans 15 residues. CDR3 DNA sequence: TGTGCCAGCAGCCCTAGAGGTGCAGAGACAGAGACCCAGTACTTC. It yields the protein CASSPRGAETETQYF.

This clonotype was seen more than once but under ten times. The chain employs TRBV3-1 and TRBJ2-7; the match to TRBD1 covers 9 bases. CDR3 size: 16 residues. With 0 bases clipped from V and 3 bases from J, the junction kept 6 bases outside the gene matches. Germline V lookup: CDR1 LGHDT, CDR2 YNNKEL (reference sequence). CDR3 amino acids: CASSQDPDRGFYEQYF. The CDR3 bases are TGTGCCAGCAGCCAAGACCCGGACAGGGGCTTCTACGAGCAGTACTTC.

This clonotype was seen a handful of times. The chain's CDR3 is CSVSTGTEYGYTF. The DNA of the CDR3 is TGCAGCGTTTCAACAGGGACGGAATATGGCTACACCTTC. The chain recombines TRBV29-1 with TRBJ1-2, with D perhaps TRBD1 (6 bases). Deletions cut 5 bases from V and 5 bases from J, with 15 bases between. There are 13 residues in the CDR3. From germline, CDR1 is SQVTM and CDR2 ANQGSEA. The full variable domain, its missing parts supplied by reference TRBV29-1 and TRBJ1-2, is SAVISQKPSRDICQRGTSLTIQCQVDSQVTMMFWYRQQPGQSLTLIATANQGSEATYESGFVIDKFPISRPNLTFSTLTVSNMSPEDSSIYLCSVSTGTEYGYTFGSGTRLTVV.

This clonotype was observed a few times. The chain employs TRBV9 and TRBJ2-1; TRBD2 might be the D (6 bases). Germline V gives CDR1 SGDLS, CDR2 YYNGEE. CDR3 length: 15 residues. V lost 0 bases and J lost 4, with 11 bases in between. CDR3 sequence (DNA): TGTGCCAGCAGCGTAGCGGGAGAGAGTTACAATGAGCAGTTCTTC. Its protein product is CASSVAGESYNEQFF.

The sample holds a few counts of this clonotype. The V call is TRBV24-1, the J call TRBJ2-1; 8 positions match TRBD2. The CDR3 runs 15 residues. V shed 3 bases and J 2 bases; nucleotides not matched to a gene: 2. Germline V gene data show CDR1 as KGHDR and CDR2 as SFDVKD. The CDR3 DNA is TGTGCCACCAGTGATATGCGGGGGGCCTACAATGAGCAGTTCTTC. The encoded protein is CATSDMRGAYNEQFF.

This clonotype was detected only a few times. The rearrangement joins TRBV7-2 to TRBJ1-3, with 9 bases lining up with TRBD1. The CDR3 is made up of 17 amino acids. The junction had 8 bases not matched to a gene; V was cut back by 2 bases and J by 3 bases. From germline, CDR1 is SGHTA and CDR2 FQGNSA. CDR3 sequence: CASSLSPGTGFGNTIYF. The DNA for the CDR3 is TGTGCCAGCAGCTTAAGTCCGGGGACAGGGTTTGGAAACACCATATATTTT.

The CDR3 DNA follows: TGTGCCAGCAGCCCCCGGGGCTCTGGGGCCAACGTCCTGACTTTC. It encodes CASSPRGSGANVLTF. The rearrangement links TRBV7-2 to TRBJ2-6; a weak D match, TRBD2 (5 bases). Between the trimmed V and J ends, which lost 5 bases and 0 bases, there was a span of 8 bases. CDR3 size: 15 residues. The V gene's germline CDR1 is SGHTA and CDR2 FQGNSA.

This clonotype was recorded at least ten times. The chain uses TRBV9 and TRBJ2-1; maybe TRBD2 (6 bases). V lost 0 bases and J 0 bases, leaving 7 bases between the germline ends. This CDR3 comprises 15 residues. Germline lookup yields CDR1 SGDLS and CDR2 YYNGEE. The CDR3 loop is CASSVGRASYNEQFF. In DNA, the CDR3 is TGTGCCAGCAGCGTAGGGAGGGCCTCCTACAATGAGCAGTTCTTC.

The chain joins TRBV19 to TRBJ2-2; 7 nucleotides align to TRBD1. J lost 1 base, V lost 11 bases, and 4 bases had no gene match. Per germline, CDR1 LNHDA and CDR2 SQIVND (reference sequence). The CDR3 sequence is 13 residues long. The DNA for the CDR3 is TGTGCCGGCCGGACAGGGAACACCGGGGAGCTGTTTTTT. Translated: CAGRTGNTGELFF.

This clonotype was counted between two and nine times. The CDR3, as DNA: TGTGCCAGCAGCCGGACTAGCGGGCTTTACAATGAGCAGTTCTTC. It yields the protein CASSRTSGLYNEQFF. The rearrangement links TRBV6-1 to TRBJ2-1; 11 nucleotides match TRBD2. Losses at the gene ends were 6 bases for V and 4 bases for J; bases not matched to a gene: 5. Looked up from germline, CDR1 is MNHNS and CDR2 is SASEGT. The CDR3 is 15 amino acids.

The V and J genes are TRBV6-1 and TRBJ2-1, with a weak D call TRBD2 (6 bases). The CDR3 is 17 amino acids. V dropped 6 bases and J dropped 4 bases, with 22 bases sitting between them. Germline V gene sequence: CDR1 MNHNS, CDR2 SASEGT. The CDR3 sequence: CASSGQSGLPYYNEQFF. CDR3 sequence (DNA): TGTGCCAGCAGCGGCCAATCGGGACTCCCTTATTACAATGAGCAGTTCTTC.

The rearrangement joins TRBV5-1 to TRBJ2-5, with D maybe TRBD2 (6 bases). CDR3 length: 15 amino acids. Germline CDR1 SGHRS, CDR2 YFSETQ. V dropped 4 bases and J dropped 0 bases, with 13 bases sitting between them. The CDR3 DNA sequence: TGCGCCAGCAGCGCAATGAGCGGGTACCAAGAGACCCAGTACTTC. Protein: CASSAMSGYQETQYF.

Regarding this clonotype: A much larger clone differs from this one at a single base, so this may be a read error. The chain combines TRBV3-1 with TRBJ2-2; 9 bases are a match to TRBD2. From germline, CDR1 is LGHDT and CDR2 YNNKEL (reference sequence). The CDR3 runs 15 residues. The V gene end was trimmed by 8 bases and the J gene end by 6 bases; junction bases not matched to a gene: 10. The CDR3 coding sequence is TGTGCCAGCGGCCCCCGACTAGCGGTTTCCGGGGAGCTGTTTTTT. It translates to CASGPRLAVSGELFF.

This clonotype has ten or more counts. This sequence joins TRBV7-6 and TRBJ1-2, with no clear D. The CDR3 contains 12 residues. Germline V gene lookup returns CDR1 SGHVS and CDR2 FNYEAQ. The V end was cut by 1 base, the J end by 7 bases, with 7 bases between. The CDR3 region is CASSLDGGGYTF. The CDR3 bases are TGTGCCAGCAGCTTAGATGGCGGTGGCTACACCTTC.

The chain uses TRBV23-1 and TRBJ1-5; 7 bases are shared with TRBD1. TRBV23-1 is marked as an open reading frame, function uncertain. The CDR3 runs to 17 residues. V was pared by 0 bases and J by 1 base, with 6 bases of the junction left unmatched. The CDR3 loop reads CASSQSPGQKSNQPQHF. CDR3 in DNA: TGCGCCAGCAGTCAATCCCCGGGACAGAAAAGCAATCAGCCCCAGCATTTT.

Ten or more counts support this clonotype. CDR3 sequence reads: CASSAQGPRGTGELFF. In DNA form, the CDR3 reads TGTGCCAGCAGTGCACAGGGCCCTCGTGGCACCGGGGAGCTGTTTTTT. The V gene is TRBV2, the J gene TRBJ2-2; the D gene is possibly TRBD1 (6 bases). From germline, CDR1 is SNHLY and CDR2 FYNNEI. There are 16 residues in the CDR3. V shed 4 bases and J shed 4 bases, with 16 bases lying between them.

V is TRBV10-3 and J is TRBJ2-3, with D tentatively TRBD2 (5 bases). This CDR3 region has 12 residues. Looked up from germline, CDR1 is ENHRY and CDR2 is SYGVKD. V was trimmed by 3 bases and J by 7 bases, leaving 8 bases between them. The CDR3 DNA follows: TGTGCCATCAGTGAATCGGGGTATACGCAGTATTTT. Its protein is CAISESGYTQYF.